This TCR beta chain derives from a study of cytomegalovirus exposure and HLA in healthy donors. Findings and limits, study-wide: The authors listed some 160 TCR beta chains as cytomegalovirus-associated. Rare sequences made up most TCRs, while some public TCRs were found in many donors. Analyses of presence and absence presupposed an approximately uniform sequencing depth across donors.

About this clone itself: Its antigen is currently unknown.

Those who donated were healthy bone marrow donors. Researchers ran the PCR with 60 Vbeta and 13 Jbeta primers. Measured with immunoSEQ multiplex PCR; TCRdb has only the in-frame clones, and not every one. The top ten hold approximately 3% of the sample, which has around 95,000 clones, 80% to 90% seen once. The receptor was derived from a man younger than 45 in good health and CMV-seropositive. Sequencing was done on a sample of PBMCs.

The CDR3 sequence is CASTSLPLSGTYNEQFF. As DNA, the CDR3 is TGTGCCAGCACCTCCCTGCCCCTTAGCGGGACCTACAATGAGCAGTTCTTC. The chain recombines TRBV28 with TRBJ2-1; TRBD2 matches at 8 bases. V gave up 7 bases and J gave up 2 bases; unmatched junction bases: 13. This CDR3 spans 17 amino acids. CDR1 and CDR2 from the germline V gene are MDHEN and SYDVKM.